These 3 T cell receptor beta chains were sequenced from one sample in a study of blood T cells in healthy people across ages. A second about 6 to 12 cycle PCR used barcoded and J-beta primers. In TCRdb, the 5' RACE reads were re-called with MiXCR into one record per CDR3 protein. The top ten clones hold around 2.9% of a sample with approximately 780,000 distinct CDR3 sequences, more than 25% of them seen once. Another study also made use of these data, one on T cells of mothers and their children.

The sequencing sample was made of blood. Receptor source: a boy between 10 and 17 years old in good health.

A few counts support this clonotype. The chain combines TRBV12-3 or TRBV12-4 with TRBJ2-1, with D possibly TRBD1 on 6 matching bases. The CDR3 has 15 residues. The ends were cut back, 3 bases at V and 4 bases at J, with 13 bases in the middle. The chain's CDR3 is CASSFRGQQYNEQFF. The DNA of the CDR3 is TGTGCCAGCAGTTTTAGAGGACAGCAGTACAATGAGCAGTTCTTC.

In this sample, this clonotype turned up a few times. V and J are TRBV28 and TRBJ2-5; D call uncertain. The germline V gene has CDR1 MDHEN and CDR2 SYDVKM. The CDR3 is 15 residues long. Trimming removed 6 bases at V and 1 base at J, with 15 bases between. The CDR3 reads CASSPGPQPQETQYF. CDR3 nucleotide sequence: TGTGCCAGCAGCCCTGGACCGCAACCCCAAGAGACCCAGTACTTC.

This clonotype was picked up a small number of times. The rearrangement links TRBV5-1 to TRBJ1-3; D is unresolved. The germline V gene has CDR1 SGHRS and CDR2 YFSETQ. V lost 3 bases, J lost 0 bases, and 13 bases lay in between. This CDR3 region has 16 residues. CDR3 bases: TGCGCCAGCAGCTGGGATCTATCAAACTCTGGAAACACCATATATTTT. It yields the protein CASSWDLSNSGNTIYF.